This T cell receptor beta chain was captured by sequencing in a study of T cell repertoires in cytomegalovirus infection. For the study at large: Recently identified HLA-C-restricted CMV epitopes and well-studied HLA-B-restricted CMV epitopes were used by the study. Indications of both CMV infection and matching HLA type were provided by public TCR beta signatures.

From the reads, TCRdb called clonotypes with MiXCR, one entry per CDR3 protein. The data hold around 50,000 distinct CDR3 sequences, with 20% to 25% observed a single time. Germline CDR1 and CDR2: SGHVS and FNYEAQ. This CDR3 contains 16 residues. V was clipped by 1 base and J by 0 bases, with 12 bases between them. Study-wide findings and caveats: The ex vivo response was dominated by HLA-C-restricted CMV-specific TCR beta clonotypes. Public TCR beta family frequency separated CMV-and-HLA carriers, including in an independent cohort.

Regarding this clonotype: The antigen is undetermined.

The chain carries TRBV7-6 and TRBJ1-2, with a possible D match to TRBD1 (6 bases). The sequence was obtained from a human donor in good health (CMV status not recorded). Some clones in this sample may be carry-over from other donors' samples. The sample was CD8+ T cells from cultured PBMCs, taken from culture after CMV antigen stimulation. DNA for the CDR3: TGTGCCAGCAGCTTAGGGACAGCTCTAACTAACTATGGCTACACCTTC. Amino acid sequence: CASSLGTALTNYGYTF.